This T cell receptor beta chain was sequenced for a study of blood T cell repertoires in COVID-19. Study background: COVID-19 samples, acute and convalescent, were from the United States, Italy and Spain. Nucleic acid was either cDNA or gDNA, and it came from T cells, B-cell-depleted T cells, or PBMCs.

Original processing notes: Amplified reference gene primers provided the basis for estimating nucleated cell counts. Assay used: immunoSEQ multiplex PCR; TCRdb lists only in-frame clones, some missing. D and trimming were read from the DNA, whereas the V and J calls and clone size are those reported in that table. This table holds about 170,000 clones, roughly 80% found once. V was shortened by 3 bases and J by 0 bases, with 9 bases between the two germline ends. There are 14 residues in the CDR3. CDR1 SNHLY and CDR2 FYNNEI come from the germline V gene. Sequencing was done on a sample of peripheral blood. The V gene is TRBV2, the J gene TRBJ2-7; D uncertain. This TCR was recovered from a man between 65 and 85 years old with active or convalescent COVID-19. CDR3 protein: CASSDPGYSYEQYF. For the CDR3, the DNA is TGTGCCAGCAGTGACCCAGGATACTCCTACGAGCAGTACTTC.